This T cell receptor beta chain was identified during a study of CD4 T cells in relation to SARS-CoV-2 and coronaviruses. Study details: After nine to eleven days of antigen culture, PBMC TCR beta CDR3s were sequenced.

Unexposed donor CD4+ T cells date from about 2011-2018, before the COVID-19 pandemic. After nine to ten days of culture, CD4+ T cells were isolated. Testing used SARS-CoV-2 S/N and four cold-coronavirus spikes on unexposed-donor CD4+ T cells, cells permitting. Cultures held two million PBMCs per well with 9 to 10 IU/ml IL-2. Details on this clone: What it recognizes is unknown.

The CDR3 runs 14 residues. The V gene lost 6 bases and the J gene lost 2 bases, with 14 bases spanning the gap. CDR1 MNHNY and CDR2 SVGAGI come from the germline V gene (reference sequence). Clones were sequenced by immunoSEQ multiplex PCR, and TCRdb holds only the in-frame ones, with some missing. The profile shows about 21,000 clones, just over 75% of them singletons. The receptor was derived from a human donor in good health. Sequencing used CD4+ T cells from PBMCs, cultured in vitro. The chain employs TRBV6-6 and TRBJ2-7, with D unclear. The chain's CDR3 is CASSSVGRPYEQYF. CDR3 nucleotide sequence: TGTGCCAGCAGCTCCGTCGGACGGCCCTACGAGCAGTACTTC.